Included here is one T cell receptor beta chain sequence, with context. The sample is drawn from a study of shared clonotypes between healthy human individuals. TCRdb keeps only in-frame clones here, not all; method: immunoSEQ multiplex PCR. The sample records 1,400,000 or so clones, 98% being singletons. V lost 4 bases, J lost 4 bases, and 16 bases lay in between. The CDR3 is 15 residues long. Per the germline V gene, CDR1 is SGHRS and CDR2 is YFSETQ. J is TRBJ2-3 and V is TRBV5-1, with D tentatively TRBD1 (6 bases). The sample was naive CD4+ T cells sorted from blood. The sample's subset: CD45RA+ positively selected. The TCR comes from a man aged 30-40 years in good health. CDR3 DNA sequence: TGCGCCAGCAGCCTGGACAGCCTCACGTCAGATACGCAGTATTTT. Amino acids: CASSLDSLTSDTQYF.